This T cell receptor beta chain is drawn from a study of CD8 T cells in Susac syndrome. Germline assignment: CDR1 DFQATT and CDR2 SNEGSKA (reference sequence). The CDR3 spans 12 residues. After extraction with the RNeasy kit, 0.5 to 1 ug of the RNA was reverse transcribed using random hexamers. With immunoSEQ multiplex PCR, TCR beta CDR3 was amplified across 54 Vbeta and 13 Jbeta. TCRdb used MiXCR to reprocess the immunoSEQ multiplex PCR reads, holding one entry per CDR3 protein. The sample holds some 300,000 distinct CDR3 sequences, 75% to 90% seen once. V usage is TRBV20-1 and J usage is TRBJ2-7; perhaps D is TRBD1 or TRBD2 (6 bases each). Source material: CD8+ T cells from PBMCs. The TCR originated in a human donor with multiple sclerosis. CDR3 protein: CSVHREDDEQYF. Written as DNA, the CDR3 is TGCAGCGTTCACAGGGAGGACGACGAGCAGTACTTC.